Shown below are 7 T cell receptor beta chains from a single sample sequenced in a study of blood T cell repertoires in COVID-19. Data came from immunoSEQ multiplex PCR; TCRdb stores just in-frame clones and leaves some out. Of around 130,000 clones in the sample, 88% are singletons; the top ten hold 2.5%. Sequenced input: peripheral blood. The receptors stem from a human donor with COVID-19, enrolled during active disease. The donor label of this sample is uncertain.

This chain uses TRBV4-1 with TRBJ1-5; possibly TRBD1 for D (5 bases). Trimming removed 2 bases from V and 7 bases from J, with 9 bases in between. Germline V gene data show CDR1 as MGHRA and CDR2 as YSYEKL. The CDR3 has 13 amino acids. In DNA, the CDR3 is TGCGCCAGCAGCCAACCGGGACTCCAGCCCCAGCATTTT. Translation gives CASSQPGLQPQHF.

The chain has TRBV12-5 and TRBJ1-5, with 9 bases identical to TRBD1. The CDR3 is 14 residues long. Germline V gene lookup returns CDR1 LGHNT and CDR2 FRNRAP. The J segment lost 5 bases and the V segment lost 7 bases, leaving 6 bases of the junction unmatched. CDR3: CASADRGWDQPQHF. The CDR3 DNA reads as TGTGCTAGTGCCGACAGGGGGTGGGATCAGCCCCAGCATTTT.

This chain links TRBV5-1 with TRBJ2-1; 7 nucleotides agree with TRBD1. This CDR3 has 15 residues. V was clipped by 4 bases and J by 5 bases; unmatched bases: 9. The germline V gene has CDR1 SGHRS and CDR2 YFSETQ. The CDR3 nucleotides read TGCGCCAGCAGCCGACGCGACAGGGCGGACAATGAGCAGTTCTTC. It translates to CASSRRDRADNEQFF.

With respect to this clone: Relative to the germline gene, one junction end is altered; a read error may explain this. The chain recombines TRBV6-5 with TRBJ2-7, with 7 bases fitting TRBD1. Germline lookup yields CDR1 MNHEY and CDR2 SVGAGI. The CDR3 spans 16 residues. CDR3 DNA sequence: TGTGCCGGCAGTTACTCGCCGACAGGGAGCCCTGACGAGCAGTACTTC. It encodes CAGSYSPTGSPDEQYF.

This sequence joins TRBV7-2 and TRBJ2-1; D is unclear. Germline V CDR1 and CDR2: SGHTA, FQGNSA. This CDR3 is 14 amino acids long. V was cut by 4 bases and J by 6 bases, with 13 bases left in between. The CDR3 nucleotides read TGTGCCAGCAGCTCCAGCCCCGCAGGCAATGAGCAGTTCTTC. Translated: CASSSSPAGNEQFF.

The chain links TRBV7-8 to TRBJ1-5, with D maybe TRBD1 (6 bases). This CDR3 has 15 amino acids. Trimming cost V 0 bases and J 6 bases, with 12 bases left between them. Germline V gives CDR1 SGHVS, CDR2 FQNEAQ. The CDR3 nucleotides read TGTGCCAGCAGCTTAGCGCGTATAGGGGGTCAGCCCCAGCATTTT. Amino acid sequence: CASSLARIGGQPQHF.

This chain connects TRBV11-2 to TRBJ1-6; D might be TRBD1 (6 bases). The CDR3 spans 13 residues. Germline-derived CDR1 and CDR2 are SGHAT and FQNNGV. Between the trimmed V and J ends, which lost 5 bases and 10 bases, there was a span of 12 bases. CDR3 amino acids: CASSLTGESPLHF. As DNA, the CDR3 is TGTGCCAGCAGCCTGACAGGAGAATCACCCCTCCACTTT.